The clone carrying this T cell receptor beta chain has at least ten counts. Its antigen is unidentified. This entry is derived from a study of T-cell reconstitution after alpha-beta-depleted transplantation in children. Notes on the study in general: The origin of alpha-beta T cells about two months after transplant was reportedly several hundred expanded graft clones. Counts and diversity of T cells one year after transplant came mostly from newly produced T cells.

Construction of the TCRbeta library involved unique molecular identifiers. TCRdb reprocessed the PCR reads via MiXCR and lists one record per CDR3 protein. The sample includes hundreds of thousands of distinct CDR3 sequences, 9.5% to 13% of them seen just once. The CDR3 runs 15 residues. Looked up from germline, CDR1 is LGHNT and CDR2 is FRNRAP. Trimming took off 6 bases at V and 2 bases at J, with 13 bases between the two ends. This clonotype originated in a child under two years old with acute myeloid leukemia, due to receive a stem cell transplant. The chain joins TRBV12-5 to TRBJ2-2; D perhaps matches TRBD1 (6 bases). Sequencing used PBMCs, obtained before TCRalphabeta/CD19-depleted stem cell transplant. The CDR3 spells CASGTGTPNTGELFF. As DNA, the CDR3 is TGTGCTAGTGGAACTGGGACACCTAACACCGGGGAGCTGTTTTTT. Filled out from reference TRBV12-5 and TRBJ2-2, the complete variable domain reads DARVTQTPRHKVTEMGQEVTMRCQPILGHNTVFWYRQTMMQGLELLAYFRNRAPLDDSGMPKDRFSAEMPDATLATLKIQPSEPRDSAVYFCASGTGTPNTGELFFGEGSRLTVL.